Listed here are 10 T cell receptor beta chains from one sample, sequenced in a study of blood T cell repertoires in COVID-19. Some clones are missing from TCRdb's copy, which holds only in-frame ones; the method was immunoSEQ multiplex PCR. Among tens of thousands of clones, about nine tenths were seen once, and the ten largest hold 2.5% to 3%. Material: peripheral blood. The receptors stem from an elderly man with acute or convalescent COVID-19.

This rearrangement joins TRBV12-3 or TRBV12-4 to TRBJ2-5, with D unresolved. V was trimmed by 4 bases and J by 5 bases, leaving 8 bases between them. The CDR3 has 12 residues. CDR3 coding DNA: TGTGCCAGCAGTTGGGCCTACGAGACCCAGTACTTC. Amino acid sequence: CASSWAYETQYF.

This clone was recorded only once. The rearrangement links TRBV5-1 to TRBJ2-5; D is undetermined. The germline V gene has CDR1 SGHRS and CDR2 YFSETQ. The CDR3 has 12 amino acids. Between the trimmed V and J ends, which lost 3 bases and 5 bases, there was a span of 8 bases. The CDR3 reads CASSSEAETQYF. CDR3 bases: TGCGCCAGCAGCTCTGAGGCGGAGACCCAGTACTTC.

The chain carries TRBV18 and TRBJ1-4; 7 positions match TRBD1. This CDR3 has 15 residues. After removal of 1 base from V and 7 bases from J, the junction contained 6 bases not matched to a gene. Germline V gives CDR1 KGHSH, CDR2 LQKENI. The CDR3 region is CASSPLGTETEKLFF. CDR3 bases: TGTGCCAGCTCACCACTAGGGACAGAGACTGAAAAACTGTTTTTT.

V usage is TRBV29-1 and J usage is TRBJ1-1; D uncertain. Germline lookup yields CDR1 SQVTM and CDR2 ANQGSEA. The CDR3 is made up of 13 amino acids. Trimming shortened V by 7 bases and J by 3 bases, and 15 bases separated the two germline ends. The CDR3 protein is CSARLKRDTEAFF. DNA for the CDR3: TGCAGCGCCAGACTCAAACGGGACACTGAAGCTTTCTTT. The variable domain in full, completed from reference TRBV29-1 and TRBJ1-1, reads SAVISQKPSRDICQRGTSLTIQCQVDSQVTMMFWYRQQPGQSLTLIATANQGSEATYESGFVIDKFPISRPNLTFSTLTVSNMSPEDSSIYLCSARLKRDTEAFFGQGTRLTVV.

The gene calls are TRBV5-8 and TRBJ2-1, with D perhaps TRBD1 (5 bases). The CDR3 consists of 15 residues. V lost 2 bases, J lost 3 bases, and 12 bases lay in between. CDR1 and CDR2 from the germline V gene are SGHTS and YDEGEE. CDR3 sequence (DNA): TGTGCCAGCAGCTTCCCGACAGTTCGCTACAATGAGCAGTTCTTC. Protein product: CASSFPTVRYNEQFF.

This chain uses TRBV19 with TRBJ1-2, with D possibly being TRBD1 (6 bases). Germline V lookup: CDR1 LNHDA, CDR2 SQIVND (reference sequence). The germline V and J ends were trimmed by 7 bases and 2 bases, with 20 bases remaining between them. CDR3 length: 16 residues. CDR3 residues: CASIKDSWGVNYGYTF. In DNA, the CDR3 is TGTGCCAGTATAAAGGACAGTTGGGGTGTCAACTATGGCTACACCTTC.

The V and J genes are TRBV5-4 and TRBJ1-5, with no clear D. Trimming took off 0 bases at V and 6 bases at J, with 13 bases between the two ends. CDR1 and CDR2 from the germline V gene are SGHNT and YYREEE (reference sequence). The CDR3 runs to 15 residues. CDR3 region: CASSLDLKEGQPQHF. The DNA for the CDR3 is TGTGCCAGCAGCTTGGACCTAAAGGAGGGTCAGCCCCAGCATTTT.

The rearrangement uses TRBV7-9 and TRBJ2-1; 15 bases match TRBD2. The germline V gene encodes CDR1 SEHNR and CDR2 FQNEAQ (reference sequence). V trimming: 2 bases; J trimming: 0 bases; junction bases outside the gene matches: 5. The CDR3 spans 19 residues. Here the CDR3 reads CASSLTGLAGGDSYNEQFF. CDR3 in DNA: TGTGCCAGCAGCTTAACGGGACTAGCGGGGGGCGACTCCTACAATGAGCAGTTCTTC.

This chain uses TRBV30 with TRBJ2-2; 8 nucleotides agree with TRBD1. J was trimmed by 3 bases and V by 7 bases; bases with no gene match: 7. The V gene's germline CDR1 is GTSNPN and CDR2 SVGIG (reference sequence). This CDR3 is 14 amino acids long. As DNA, the CDR3 is TGTGCCTCCCCAGGGACAGGTTACACCGGGGAGCTGTTTTTT. This encodes CASPGTGYTGELFF.

The chain employs TRBV5-1 and TRBJ2-1; 13 positions match TRBD2. Looked up from germline, CDR1 is SGHRS and CDR2 is YFSETQ. Trimming cost V 3 bases and J 7 bases; bases outside gene matches: 4. The CDR3 totals 15 residues. The CDR3 here is CASSSGLAGSNEQFF. CDR3 coding DNA: TGCGCCAGCAGCTCGGGACTAGCGGGGTCAAATGAGCAGTTCTTC.